The rows below give T cell receptor beta chains drawn from one sample of a study of T cell changes during pregnancy in multiple sclerosis. Only in-frame clones appear in the TCRdb table, and some are missing; sequencing was by immunoSEQ multiplex PCR. Among about 56,000 clones listed, approximately 91% were seen once. Specimen: peripheral blood, collected after pregnancy. The receptor set was obtained from a female donor with multiple sclerosis, enrolled in a pregnancy study. Both conserved end residues are part of each CDR3. D genes are given only for firm matches. Expanded clones are given a class, and other clones once, few, many or no size at all.

d_gene	j_gene	abundance	v_gene	CDR3aa	CDR3nt
.	TRBJ2-2	once	TRBV27	CASSPADRNTGELFF	TGTGCCAGCAGTCCCGCGGACAGGAACACCGGGGAGCTGTTTTTT
TRBD1	TRBJ2-7	.	TRBV19	CASSFGQGLYEQYF	TGTGCCAGTAGTTTCGGACAGGGGTTGTACGAGCAGTACTTC
.	TRBJ1-2	.	TRBV14	CASSAGEGSNYGYTF	TGTGCCAGCAGTGCCGGGGAAGGATCCAACTATGGCTACACCTTC
TRBD2	TRBJ2-2	.	TRBV9	CASSQTSGGASTGELFF	TGTGCCAGCAGCCAGACTAGCGGGGGGGCCTCCACCGGGGAGCTGTTTTTT
TRBD1	TRBJ2-3	once	TRBV18	CASSAGQGGDTQYF	TGTGCCAGCTCCGCTGGACAGGGCGGGGATACGCAGTATTTT
.	TRBJ2-3	few	TRBV5-1	CASSPTAVLGDTQYF	TGCGCCAGCAGCCCTACTGCCGTTCTCGGAGATACGCAGTATTTT
.	TRBJ2-1	.	TRBV7-9	CASSPRGGRSYNEQFF	TGTGCCAGCAGCCCACGCGGGGGCCGCTCCTACAATGAGCAGTTCTTC
TRBD1	TRBJ1-6	.	TRBV30	CAWRGTANSPLHF	TGTGCCTGGAGGGGGACAGCTAATTCACCCCTCCACTTT
.	TRBJ1-2	.	TRBV7-2	CASSSGQNYGYTF	TGTGCCAGCAGCAGCGGACAGAACTATGGCTACACCTTC
.	TRBJ2-7	.	TRBV7-8	CASSRWGLTYEQYF	TGTGCCAGCAGCCGGTGGGGCTTAACATACGAGCAGTACTTC
.	TRBJ2-3	.	TRBV7-2	CASSFTRVDTQYF	TGTGCCAGCAGCTTTACCAGGGTCGATACGCAGTATTTT
TRBD2	TRBJ2-1	.	TRBV9	CASSVAAGGLGEQFF	TGTGCCAGCAGCGTCGCAGCGGGGGGGCTAGGCGAGCAGTTCTTC
.	TRBJ1-3	.	TRBV2	CASSNQGDSGNTIYF	TGTGCCAGCAGTAATCAGGGTGACTCTGGAAACACCATATATTTT
TRBD1	TRBJ1-2	medium-sized	TRBV27	CASRRLRDRGVNGYTF	TGTGCCAGCAGGAGGCTCCGGGACAGGGGAGTGAATGGCTACACCTTC
TRBD1	TRBJ1-2	.	TRBV18	CASSLDRENVRGYTF	TGTGCCAGCTCACTCGACAGGGAAAACGTCCGTGGCTACACCTTC
.	TRBJ1-1	.	TRBV6-5	CASSFPGGTEAFF	TGTGCCAGCAGTTTCCCCGGGGGGACTGAAGCTTTCTTT
.	TRBJ1-5	.	TRBV30	CAWSVGVWQPQHF	TGTGCCTGGAGTGTAGGGGTGTGGCAGCCCCAGCATTTT
.	TRBJ1-2	.	TRBV11-2	CASSAKGHLNYGYTF	TGTGCCAGCAGCGCCAAGGGACACCTTAACTATGGCTACACCTTC
TRBD1	TRBJ2-3	.	TRBV25-1	CASGDTGGGDTQYF	TGTGCCAGCGGCGACACAGGGGGCGGAGATACGCAGTATTTT
TRBD1	TRBJ2-7	.	TRBV7-2	CASSLVGTGPYEQYF	TGTGCCAGCAGCTTAGTCGGGACAGGGCCCTACGAGCAGTACTTC
TRBD1	TRBJ2-7	.	TRBV7-6	CASSPRVGGSYEQYF	TGTGCCAGCAGCCCTCGGGTAGGGGGCAGCTACGAGCAGTACTTC
TRBD1	TRBJ2-3	.	TRBV19	CASSIVLGRTGGGRTEDTQYF	TGTGCCAGTAGTATAGTTTTAGGCAGGACAGGGGGTGGTCGGACGGAGGATACGCAGTATTTT
.	TRBJ2-7	.	TRBV6-5	CASSYSMGRGYEQYF	TGTGCCAGCAGTTACTCGATGGGCCGTGGCTACGAGCAGTACTTC
.	TRBJ1-2	.	TRBV6-1	CASSELGNHPGGYTF	TGTGCCAGCAGTGAATTAGGAAACCATCCGGGGGGCTACACCTTC
.	TRBJ2-2	.	TRBV6-1	CASSEALGDTGELFF	TGTGCCAGCAGTGAAGCGCTAGGGGACACCGGGGAGCTGTTTTTT
TRBD2	TRBJ2-3	.	TRBV4-2	CASSQAPRGGADTQYF	TGTGCCAGCAGCCAAGCACCCCGGGGGGGCGCAGATACGCAGTATTTT
.	TRBJ2-1	.	TRBV10-2	CASSGQNNEQFF	TGCGCCAGCAGTGGACAGAACAATGAGCAGTTCTTC
.	TRBJ1-3	.	TRBV30	CAWSVGSSGNTIYF	TGTGCCTGGAGTGTAGGGAGCTCTGGAAACACCATATATTTT
.	TRBJ1-3	.	TRBV6-5	CASKRGDTIYF	TGTGCCAGCAAACGGGGGGACACCATATATTTT
TRBD2	TRBJ2-3	.	TRBV27	CASSLIRGMSGGPDTQYF	TGTGCCAGCAGTTTAATAAGGGGAATGAGCGGGGGGCCCGATACGCAGTATTTT
.	TRBJ2-4	.	TRBV7-2	CASSLAASATYGGKNIQYF	TGTGCCAGCAGCTTAGCAGCTAGCGCAACATACGGGGGCAAAAACATTCAGTACTTC
.	TRBJ2-5	once	TRBV7-8	CASSLGSPQETQYF	TGTGCCAGCAGCTTAGGGAGTCCGCAAGAGACCCAGTACTTC
TRBD2	TRBJ2-3	.	TRBV2	CASSDTRGADTQYF	TGTGCCAGCAGTGATACCCGGGGGGCAGATACGCAGTATTTT
.	TRBJ2-1	.	TRBV19	CASSISSGSTGEQFF	TGTGCCAGTAGTATTTCATCGGGCTCAACAGGTGAGCAGTTCTTC
TRBD1	TRBJ1-6	.	TRBV10-3	CAISAQGGVSYNSPLHF	TGTGCCATCAGTGCTCAGGGGGGAGTGAGCTATAATTCACCCCTCCACTTT
.	TRBJ2-7	.	TRBV11-2	CASSLPAGGMQYF	TGTGCCAGCAGCTTACCGGCAGGAGGGATGCAGTACTTC
.	TRBJ2-3	.	TRBV18	CASSPPGVRDTQYF	TGTGCCAGCTCACCCCCAGGGGTCCGAGATACGCAGTATTTT
.	TRBJ1-5	.	TRBV5-6	CASRGPTGYWQPQHF	TGTGCCAGCAGAGGGCCTACAGGGTATTGGCAGCCCCAGCATTTT
.	TRBJ2-3	.	TRBV7-3	CASSSYTDTQYF	TGTGCCAGCAGCAGCTACACAGATACGCAGTATTTT
.	TRBJ1-6	.	TRBV4-2	CASSQDIESVAYNSPLHF	TGTGCCAGCAGCCAAGATATAGAGAGTGTAGCCTATAATTCACCCCTCCACTTT
TRBD1	TRBJ1-2	.	TRBV6-6	CATGQGANYGYTF	TGTGCCACAGGACAGGGGGCTAACTATGGCTACACCTTC
TRBD2	TRBJ2-5	.	TRBV5-6	CASRRLAGGETQYF	TGTGCCAGCAGGCGACTAGCGGGGGGCGAGACCCAGTACTTC
.	TRBJ2-1	.	TRBV29-1	CSVEDQGKQFF	TGCAGCGTTGAAGACCAGGGGAAGCAGTTCTTC
.	TRBJ1-2	.	TRBV10-3	CAYSVADYYGYTF	TGTGCCTATTCGGTCGCGGACTACTATGGCTACACCTTC
.	TRBJ2-3	.	TRBV6-6	CASSYDLDTQYF	TGTGCCAGCAGTTACGACTTAGATACGCAGTATTTT
.	TRBJ2-1	.	TRBV6-1	CASSLDRPTYNEQFF	TGTGCCAGCAGTCTAGACAGGCCGACCTACAATGAGCAGTTCTTC
.	TRBJ2-1	.	TRBV18	CASSPARLGLEQFF	TGTGCCAGCTCACCCGCTAGACTCGGACTTGAGCAGTTCTTC
.	TRBJ1-4	.	TRBV6-5	CASSYSSVLEKLFF	TGTGCCAGCAGTTACTCGAGCGTTCTCGAAAAACTGTTTTTT
.	TRBJ2-7	.	TRBV7-2	CASSYPLFARGSNREQYF	TGTGCCAGCAGCTATCCCCTATTCGCCAGGGGATCCAATCGAGAGCAGTACTTC
.	TRBJ2-7	.	TRBV11-3	CASSKEDEQYF	TGTGCCAGCAGCAAAGAGGACGAGCAGTACTTC
TRBD2	TRBJ2-1	.	TRBV11-2	CASSLGLARGQFF	TGTGCCAGCAGCTTAGGACTAGCGCGCGGCCAGTTCTTC
TRBD2	TRBJ2-7	few	TRBV4-3	CASSQDLAGGYEQYF	TGCGCCAGCAGCCAAGATCTAGCGGGGGGGTACGAGCAGTACTTC
TRBD1	TRBJ2-7	.	TRBV5-6	CASSIQDRPSYEQYF	TGTGCCAGCAGCATTCAGGACAGGCCCTCCTACGAGCAGTACTTC
.	TRBJ2-1	.	TRBV7-2	CASSLERFVYEQFF	TGTGCCAGCAGCTTAGAGCGGTTTGTGTACGAGCAGTTCTTC
.	TRBJ1-3	.	TRBV23-1	CASSQSQGLGGNTIYF	TGCGCCAGCAGTCAATCTCAGGGTCTGGGTGGAAACACCATATATTTT
.	TRBJ1-1	.	TRBV11-1	CASSLEAGANTEAFF	TGTGCCAGCAGCTTAGAGGCAGGGGCGAACACTGAAGCTTTCTTT
.	TRBJ2-1	.	TRBV5-1	CASSFLNEQFF	TGCGCCAGCAGCTTCCTCAATGAGCAGTTCTTC
.	TRBJ1-4	.	TRBV12-5	CASGFLPNQEKLFF	TGTGCTAGTGGTTTTCTGCCCAACCAGGAAAAACTGTTTTTT
.	TRBJ1-5	once	TRBV4-1	CASSQDMNKNQPQHF	TGCGCCAGCAGCCAAGATATGAACAAAAATCAGCCCCAGCATTTT